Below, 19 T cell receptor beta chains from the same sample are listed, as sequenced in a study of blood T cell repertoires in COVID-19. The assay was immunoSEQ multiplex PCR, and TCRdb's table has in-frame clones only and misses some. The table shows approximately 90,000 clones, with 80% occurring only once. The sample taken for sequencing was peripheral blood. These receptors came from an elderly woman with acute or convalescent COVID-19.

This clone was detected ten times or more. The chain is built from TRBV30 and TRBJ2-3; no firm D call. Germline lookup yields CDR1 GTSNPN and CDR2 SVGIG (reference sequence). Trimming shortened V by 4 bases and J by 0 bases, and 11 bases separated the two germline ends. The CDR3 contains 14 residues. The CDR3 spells CAWTRSSSTDTQYF. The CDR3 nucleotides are TGTGCCTGGACACGGAGTTCTAGCACAGATACGCAGTATTTT.

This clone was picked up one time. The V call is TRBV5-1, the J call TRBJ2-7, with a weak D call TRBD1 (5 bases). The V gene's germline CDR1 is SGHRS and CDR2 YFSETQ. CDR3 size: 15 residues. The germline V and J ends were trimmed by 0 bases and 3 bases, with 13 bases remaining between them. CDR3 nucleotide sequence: TGCGCCAGCAGCTTGGCCCAGGGCCCCTACTACGAGCAGTACTTC. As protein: CASSLAQGPYYEQYF.

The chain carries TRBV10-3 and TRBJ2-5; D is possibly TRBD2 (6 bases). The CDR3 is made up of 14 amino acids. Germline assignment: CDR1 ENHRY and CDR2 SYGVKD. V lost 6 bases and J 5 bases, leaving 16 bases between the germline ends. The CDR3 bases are TGTGCCATCAGCGCCCTGGAGGCGGGGGAGACCCAGTACTTC. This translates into CAISALEAGETQYF.

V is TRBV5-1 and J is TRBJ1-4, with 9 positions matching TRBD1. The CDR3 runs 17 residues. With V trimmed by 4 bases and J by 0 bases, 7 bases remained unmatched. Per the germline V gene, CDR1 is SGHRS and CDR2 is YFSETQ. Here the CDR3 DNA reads TGCGCCAGCAGCAGCCTGACAGGGGGTGCAACTAATGAAAAACTGTTTTTT. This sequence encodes CASSSLTGGATNEKLFF. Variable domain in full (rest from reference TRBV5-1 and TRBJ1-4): KAGVTQTPRYLIKTRGQQVTLSCSPISGHRSVSWYQQTPGQGLQFLFEYFSETQRNKGNFPGRFSGRQFSNSRSEMNVSTLELGDSALYLCASSSLTGGATNEKLFFGSGTQLSVL.

CDR3 in amino acids: CASSISATGTYEQYF. CDR3 sequence (DNA): TGTGCCAGTAGTATATCGGCGACAGGGACCTACGAGCAGTACTTC. The V gene is TRBV19, the J gene TRBJ2-7, with TRBD1 matching 7 bases. The CDR3 runs 15 residues. The germline V gene has CDR1 LNHDA and CDR2 SQIVND (reference sequence). The ends lost 2 bases at V and 2 bases at J; junction bases unmatched: 6.

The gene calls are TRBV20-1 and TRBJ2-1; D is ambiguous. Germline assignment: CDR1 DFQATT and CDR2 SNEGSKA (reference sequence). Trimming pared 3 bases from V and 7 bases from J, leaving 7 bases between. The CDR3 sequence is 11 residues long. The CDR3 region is CSARNLNEQFF. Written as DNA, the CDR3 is TGCAGTGCTAGGAACTTAAATGAGCAGTTCTTC.

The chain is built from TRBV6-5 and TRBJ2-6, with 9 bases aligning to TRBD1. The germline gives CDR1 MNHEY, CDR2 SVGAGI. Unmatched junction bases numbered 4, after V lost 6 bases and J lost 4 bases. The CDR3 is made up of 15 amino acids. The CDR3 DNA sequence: TGTGCCAGCAGGACAGGGGGGGTGGGGGCCAACGTCCTGACTTTC. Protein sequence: CASRTGGVGANVLTF.

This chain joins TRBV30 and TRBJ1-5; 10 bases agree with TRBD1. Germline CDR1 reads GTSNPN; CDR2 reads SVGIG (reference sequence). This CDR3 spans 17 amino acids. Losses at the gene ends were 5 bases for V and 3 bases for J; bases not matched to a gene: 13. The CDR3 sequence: CAWANRDRGWSNQPQHF. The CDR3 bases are TGTGCCTGGGCAAACCGGGACAGGGGATGGTCCAATCAGCCCCAGCATTTT. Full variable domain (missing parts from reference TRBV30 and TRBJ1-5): SQTIHQWPATLVQPVGSPLSLECTVEGTSNPNLYWYRQAAGRGLQLLFYSVGIGQISSEVPQNLSASRPQDRQFILSSKKLLLSDSGFYLCAWANRDRGWSNQPQHFGDGTRLSIL.

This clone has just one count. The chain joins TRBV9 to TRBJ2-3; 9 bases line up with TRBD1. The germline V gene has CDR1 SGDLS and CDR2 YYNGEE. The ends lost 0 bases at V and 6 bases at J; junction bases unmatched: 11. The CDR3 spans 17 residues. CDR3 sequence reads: CASSVAGGQGGWDTQYF. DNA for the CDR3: TGTGCCAGCAGCGTAGCCGGGGGACAGGGTGGATGGGATACGCAGTATTTT.

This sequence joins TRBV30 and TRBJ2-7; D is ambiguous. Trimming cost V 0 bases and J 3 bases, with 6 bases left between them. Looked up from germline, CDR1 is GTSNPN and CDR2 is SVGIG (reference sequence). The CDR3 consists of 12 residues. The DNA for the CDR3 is TGTGCCTGGAGTGTAATCGTCTACGAGCAGTACTTC. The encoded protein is CAWSVIVYEQYF.

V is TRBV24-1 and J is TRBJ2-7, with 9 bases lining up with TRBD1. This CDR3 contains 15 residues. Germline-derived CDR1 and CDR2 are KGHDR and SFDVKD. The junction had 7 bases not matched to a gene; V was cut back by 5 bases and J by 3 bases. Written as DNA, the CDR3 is TGTGCCACCAGTGCCCCTCCGGGACAGGGCTACGAGCAGTACTTC. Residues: CATSAPPGQGYEQYF.

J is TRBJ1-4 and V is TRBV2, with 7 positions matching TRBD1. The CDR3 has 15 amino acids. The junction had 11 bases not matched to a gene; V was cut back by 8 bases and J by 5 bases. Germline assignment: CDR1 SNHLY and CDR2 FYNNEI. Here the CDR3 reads CASSLPGQQNEKLFF. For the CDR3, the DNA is TGTGCCAGCTCTCTCCCGGGACAGCAGAATGAAAAACTGTTTTTT.

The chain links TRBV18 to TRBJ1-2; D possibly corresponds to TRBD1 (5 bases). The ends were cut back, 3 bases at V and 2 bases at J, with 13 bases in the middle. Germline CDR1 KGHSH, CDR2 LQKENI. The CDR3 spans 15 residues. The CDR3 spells CASSPRQGKNYGYTF. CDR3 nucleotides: TGTGCCAGCTCACCGCGGCAGGGAAAAAACTATGGCTACACCTTC.

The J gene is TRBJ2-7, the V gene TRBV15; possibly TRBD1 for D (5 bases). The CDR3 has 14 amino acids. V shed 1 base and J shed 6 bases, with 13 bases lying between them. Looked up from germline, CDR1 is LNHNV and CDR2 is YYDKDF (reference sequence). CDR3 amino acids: CATSRGGHLLEQYF. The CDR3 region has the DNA TGTGCCACCAGCAGAGGTGGACACCTTCTCGAGCAGTACTTC.

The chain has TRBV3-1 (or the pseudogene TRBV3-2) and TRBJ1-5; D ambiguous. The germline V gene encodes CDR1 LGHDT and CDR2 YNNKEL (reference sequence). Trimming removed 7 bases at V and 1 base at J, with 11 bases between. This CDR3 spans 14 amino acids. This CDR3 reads CASTPRGSNQPQHF. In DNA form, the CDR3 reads TGTGCCAGCACCCCTCGAGGGAGCAATCAGCCCCAGCATTTT.

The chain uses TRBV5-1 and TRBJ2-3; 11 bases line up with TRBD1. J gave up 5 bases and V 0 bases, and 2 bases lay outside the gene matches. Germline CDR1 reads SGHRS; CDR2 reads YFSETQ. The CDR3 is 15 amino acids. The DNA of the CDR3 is TGCGCCAGCAGCTTGGCCGGGACAGGGGGAGATACGCAGTATTTT. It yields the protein CASSLAGTGGDTQYF.

CDR3 region: CSVSPSGLPNEQFF. CDR3 bases: TGCAGCGTTTCTCCTAGCGGATTACCCAATGAGCAGTTCTTC. The V call is TRBV29-1, the J call TRBJ2-1; 7 bases map to TRBD2. The junction had 10 bases not matched to a gene; V was cut back by 5 bases and J by 6 bases. The CDR3 runs to 14 residues. Germline V CDR1 and CDR2: SQVTM, ANQGSEA.

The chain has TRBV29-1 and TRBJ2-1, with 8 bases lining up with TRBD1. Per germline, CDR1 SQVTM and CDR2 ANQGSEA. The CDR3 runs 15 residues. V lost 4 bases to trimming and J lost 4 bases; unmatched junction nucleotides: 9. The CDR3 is CSVAADRGRYNEQFF. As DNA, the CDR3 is TGCAGCGTTGCGGCCGACAGGGGCCGATACAATGAGCAGTTCTTC.

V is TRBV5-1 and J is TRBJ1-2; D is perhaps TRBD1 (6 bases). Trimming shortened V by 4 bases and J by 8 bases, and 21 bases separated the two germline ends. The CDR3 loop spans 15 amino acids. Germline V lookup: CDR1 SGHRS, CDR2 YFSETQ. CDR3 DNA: TGCGCCAGCAGCCAGAACCGGGGGGCTGAGTCGGGCTACACCTTC. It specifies CASSQNRGAESGYTF.